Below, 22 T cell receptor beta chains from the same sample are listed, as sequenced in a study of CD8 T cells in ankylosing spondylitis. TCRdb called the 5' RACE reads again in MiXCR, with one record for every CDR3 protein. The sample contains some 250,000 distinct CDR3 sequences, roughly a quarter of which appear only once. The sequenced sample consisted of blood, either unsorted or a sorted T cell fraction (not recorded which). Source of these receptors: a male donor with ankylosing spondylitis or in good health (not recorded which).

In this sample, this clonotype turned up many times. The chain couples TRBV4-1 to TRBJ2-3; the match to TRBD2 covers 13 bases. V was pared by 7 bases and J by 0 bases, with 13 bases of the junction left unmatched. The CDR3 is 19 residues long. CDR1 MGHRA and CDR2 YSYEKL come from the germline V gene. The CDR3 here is CASTRRLAGGGTSTDTQYF. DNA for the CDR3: TGCGCCAGCACACGACGACTAGCGGGGGGCGGTACCAGCACAGATACGCAGTATTTT.

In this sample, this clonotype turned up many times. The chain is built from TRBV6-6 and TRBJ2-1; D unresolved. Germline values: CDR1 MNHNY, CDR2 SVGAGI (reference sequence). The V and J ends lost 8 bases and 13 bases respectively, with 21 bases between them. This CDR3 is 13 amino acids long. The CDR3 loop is CASSKGSSPSQFF. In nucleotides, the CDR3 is TGTGCCAGCTCCAAAGGGTCCTCCCCTTCTCAGTTCTTC.

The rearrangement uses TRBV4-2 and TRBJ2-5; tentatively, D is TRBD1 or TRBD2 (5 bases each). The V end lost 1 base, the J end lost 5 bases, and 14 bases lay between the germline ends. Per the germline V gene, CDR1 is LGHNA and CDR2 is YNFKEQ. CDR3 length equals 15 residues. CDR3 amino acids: CASSQVAGTRETQYF. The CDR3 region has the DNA TGTGCCAGCAGCCAAGTGGCCGGGACGAGGGAGACCCAGTACTTC.

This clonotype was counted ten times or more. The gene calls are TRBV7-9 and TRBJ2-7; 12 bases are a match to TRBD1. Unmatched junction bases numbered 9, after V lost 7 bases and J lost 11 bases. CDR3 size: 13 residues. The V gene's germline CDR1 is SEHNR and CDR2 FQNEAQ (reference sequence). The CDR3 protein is CASTLGDRGREYF. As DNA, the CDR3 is TGTGCCAGCACCCTGGGGGACAGGGGGCGTGAGTACTTC.

CDR3 residues: CSASPGGRSNQPQHF. DNA of the CDR3: TGCAGTGCTTCTCCGGGGGGAAGGAGCAATCAGCCCCAGCATTTT. The chain couples TRBV20-1 to TRBJ1-5; TRBD1 is a possible D gene (5 bases). This CDR3 spans 15 amino acids. V lost 5 bases and J 1 base, leaving 15 bases between the germline ends. Germline CDR1 DFQATT, CDR2 SNEGSKA (reference sequence).

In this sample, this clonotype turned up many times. The chain's CDR3 is CASSSRGTQETQYF. The CDR3 region has the DNA TGTGCCAGCAGTTCCCGGGGGACACAAGAGACCCAGTACTTC. The J gene is TRBJ2-5, the V gene TRBV12-3 or TRBV12-4; D may be TRBD1 or TRBD2 (6 bases each). The CDR3 length is 14 residues. The germline V and J ends were trimmed by 4 bases and 2 bases, with 11 bases remaining between them.

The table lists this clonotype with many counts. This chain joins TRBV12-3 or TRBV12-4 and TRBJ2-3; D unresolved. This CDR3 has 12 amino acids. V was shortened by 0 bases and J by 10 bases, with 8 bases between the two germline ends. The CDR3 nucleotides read TGTGCCAGCAGTTTAGCGCAGGAATCGCAGTATTTT. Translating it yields CASSLAQESQYF.

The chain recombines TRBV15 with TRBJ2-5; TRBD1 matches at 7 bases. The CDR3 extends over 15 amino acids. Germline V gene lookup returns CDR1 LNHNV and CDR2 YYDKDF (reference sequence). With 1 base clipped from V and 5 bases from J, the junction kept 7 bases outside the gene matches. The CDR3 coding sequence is TGTGCCACCAGCAGAGTCAGAGGCAGGGGGGAGACCCAGTACTTC. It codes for CATSRVRGRGETQYF. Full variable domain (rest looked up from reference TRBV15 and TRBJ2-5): DAMVIQNPRYQVTQFGKPVTLSCSQTLNHNVMYWYQQKSSQAPKLLFHYYDKDFNNEADTPDNFQSRRPNTSFCFLDIRSPGLGDTAMYLCATSRVRGRGETQYFGPGTRLLVL.

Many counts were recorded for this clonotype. The DNA for the CDR3 is TGTGCCAGCAGTTTGGGACAGACAGTCCAAGAGACCCAGTACTTC. Its translation is CASSLGQTVQETQYF. The chain combines TRBV12-3 or TRBV12-4 with TRBJ2-5, with 7 bases identical to TRBD1. The V and J ends lost 3 bases and 1 base, in that order; junction bases with no gene match: 5. The CDR3 contains 15 residues.

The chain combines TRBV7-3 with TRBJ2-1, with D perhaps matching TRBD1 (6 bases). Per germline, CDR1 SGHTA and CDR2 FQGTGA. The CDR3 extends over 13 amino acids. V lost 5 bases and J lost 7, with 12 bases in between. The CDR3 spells CASSPYRANEQFF. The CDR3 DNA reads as TGTGCCAGCAGCCCGTACAGGGCGAATGAGCAGTTCTTC.

The DNA for the CDR3 is TGTGCCAGCAGCCAGCCGGGGGGTTACAATGAGCAGTTCTTC. As protein: CASSQPGGYNEQFF. The chain joins TRBV4-2 to TRBJ2-1; 7 nucleotides match TRBD2. From germline, CDR1 is LGHNA and CDR2 YNFKEQ. V gave up 3 bases and J gave up 4 bases; unmatched junction bases: 3. The CDR3 is 14 residues long.

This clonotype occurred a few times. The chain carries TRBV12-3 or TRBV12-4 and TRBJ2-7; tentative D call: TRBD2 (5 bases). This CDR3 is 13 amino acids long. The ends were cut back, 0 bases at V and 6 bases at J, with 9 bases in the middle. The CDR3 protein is CASSLASRAEQYF. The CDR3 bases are TGTGCCAGCAGTTTAGCGTCGAGGGCCGAGCAGTACTTC.

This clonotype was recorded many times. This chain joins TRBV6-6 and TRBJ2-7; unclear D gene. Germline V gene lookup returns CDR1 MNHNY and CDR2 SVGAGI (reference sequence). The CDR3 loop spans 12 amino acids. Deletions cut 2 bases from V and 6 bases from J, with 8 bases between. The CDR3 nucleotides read TGTGCCAGCAGTTACATAGGATCCGAGCAGTACTTC. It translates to CASSYIGSEQYF.

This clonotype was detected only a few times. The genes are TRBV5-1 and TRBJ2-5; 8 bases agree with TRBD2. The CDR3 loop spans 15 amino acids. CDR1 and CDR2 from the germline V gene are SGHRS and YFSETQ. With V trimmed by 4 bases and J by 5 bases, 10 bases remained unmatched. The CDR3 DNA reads TGCGCCAGCAGCGCCACCGGGGGGGCGCGGGAGACCCAGTACTTC. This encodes CASSATGGARETQYF. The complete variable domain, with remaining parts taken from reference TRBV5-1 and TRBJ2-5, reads KAGVTQTPRYLIKTRGQQVTLSCSPISGHRSVSWYQQTPGQGLQFLFEYFSETQRNKGNFPGRFSGRQFSNSRSEMNVSTLELGDSALYLCASSATGGARETQYFGPGTRLLVL.

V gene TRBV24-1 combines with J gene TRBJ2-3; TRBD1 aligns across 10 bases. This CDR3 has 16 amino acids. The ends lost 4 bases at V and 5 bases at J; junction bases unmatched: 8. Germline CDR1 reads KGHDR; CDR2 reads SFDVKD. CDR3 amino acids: CATSDLGQGGIDTQYF. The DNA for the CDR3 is TGTGCCACCAGTGACCTTGGACAGGGGGGCATAGATACGCAGTATTTT.

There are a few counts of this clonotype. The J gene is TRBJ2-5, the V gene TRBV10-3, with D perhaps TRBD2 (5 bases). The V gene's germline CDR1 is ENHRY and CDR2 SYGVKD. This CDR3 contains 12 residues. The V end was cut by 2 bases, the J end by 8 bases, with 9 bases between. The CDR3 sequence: CAISERDSTQYF. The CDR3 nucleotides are TGTGCCATCAGTGAGCGGGATAGCACCCAGTACTTC.

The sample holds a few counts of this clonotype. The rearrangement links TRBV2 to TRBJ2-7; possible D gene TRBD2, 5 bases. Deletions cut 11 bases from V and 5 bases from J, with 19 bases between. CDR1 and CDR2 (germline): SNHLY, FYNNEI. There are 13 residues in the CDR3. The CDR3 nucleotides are TGTGCCCAAACCGGAGGTTTCGCCCACGAGCAGTACTTC. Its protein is CAQTGGFAHEQYF.

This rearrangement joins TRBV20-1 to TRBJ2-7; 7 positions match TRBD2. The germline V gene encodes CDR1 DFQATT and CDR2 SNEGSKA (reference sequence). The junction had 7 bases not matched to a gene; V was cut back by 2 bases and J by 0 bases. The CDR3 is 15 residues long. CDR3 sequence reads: CSARKVGGSSYEQYF. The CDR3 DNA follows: TGCAGTGCTAGAAAGGTGGGGGGGAGCTCCTACGAGCAGTACTTC.

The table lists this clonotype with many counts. This chain's CDR3 is CSAHDPLQIQETQYF. The CDR3 DNA reads TGCAGTGCCCACGACCCGTTACAGATTCAAGAGACCCAGTACTTC. The chain recombines TRBV20-1 with TRBJ2-5, with D uncertain. Trimming took 6 bases from V and 2 from J, leaving 19 bases between them. The CDR3 is made up of 15 amino acids. Germline CDR1 reads DFQATT; CDR2 reads SNEGSKA (reference sequence).

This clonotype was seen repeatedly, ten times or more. CDR3 sequence (DNA): TGCAGTGCAACGGGGCGCAATGAGCAGTTCTTC. Its translation is CSATGRNEQFF. The V and J genes are TRBV20-1 and TRBJ2-1; D possibly uses TRBD1 or TRBD2 (5 bases each). CDR1 and CDR2 from the germline V gene are DFQATT and SNEGSKA (reference sequence). CDR3 length: 11 residues. V gave up 6 bases and J gave up 6 bases, with 9 bases separating them.

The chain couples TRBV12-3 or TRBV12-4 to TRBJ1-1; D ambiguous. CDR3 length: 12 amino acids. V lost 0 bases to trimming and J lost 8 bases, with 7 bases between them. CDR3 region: CASSLALGEAFF. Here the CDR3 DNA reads TGTGCCAGCAGTTTAGCGCTGGGGGAAGCTTTCTTT.

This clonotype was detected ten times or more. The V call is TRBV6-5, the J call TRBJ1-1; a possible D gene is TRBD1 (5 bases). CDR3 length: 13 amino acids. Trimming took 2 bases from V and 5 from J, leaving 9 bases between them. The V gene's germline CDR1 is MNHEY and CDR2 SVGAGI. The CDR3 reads CASSYPGRTEAFF. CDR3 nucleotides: TGTGCCAGCAGTTACCCAGGGAGGACTGAAGCTTTCTTT.